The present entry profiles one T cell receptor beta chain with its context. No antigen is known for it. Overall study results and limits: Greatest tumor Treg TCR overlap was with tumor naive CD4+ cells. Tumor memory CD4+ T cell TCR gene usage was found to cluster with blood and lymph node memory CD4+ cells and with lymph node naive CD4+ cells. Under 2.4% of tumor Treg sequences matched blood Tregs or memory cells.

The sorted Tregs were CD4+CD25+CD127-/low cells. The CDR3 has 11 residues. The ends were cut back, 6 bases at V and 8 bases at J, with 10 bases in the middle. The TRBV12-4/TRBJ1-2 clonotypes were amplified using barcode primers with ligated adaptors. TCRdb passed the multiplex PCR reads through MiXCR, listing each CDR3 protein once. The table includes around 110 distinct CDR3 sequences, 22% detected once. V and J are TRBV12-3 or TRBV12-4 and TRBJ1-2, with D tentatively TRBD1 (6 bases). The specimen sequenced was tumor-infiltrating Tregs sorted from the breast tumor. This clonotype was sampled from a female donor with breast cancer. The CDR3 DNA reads TGTGCCAGCAGACAGGGCGGCGGCTACACCTTC. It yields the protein CASRQGGGYTF.